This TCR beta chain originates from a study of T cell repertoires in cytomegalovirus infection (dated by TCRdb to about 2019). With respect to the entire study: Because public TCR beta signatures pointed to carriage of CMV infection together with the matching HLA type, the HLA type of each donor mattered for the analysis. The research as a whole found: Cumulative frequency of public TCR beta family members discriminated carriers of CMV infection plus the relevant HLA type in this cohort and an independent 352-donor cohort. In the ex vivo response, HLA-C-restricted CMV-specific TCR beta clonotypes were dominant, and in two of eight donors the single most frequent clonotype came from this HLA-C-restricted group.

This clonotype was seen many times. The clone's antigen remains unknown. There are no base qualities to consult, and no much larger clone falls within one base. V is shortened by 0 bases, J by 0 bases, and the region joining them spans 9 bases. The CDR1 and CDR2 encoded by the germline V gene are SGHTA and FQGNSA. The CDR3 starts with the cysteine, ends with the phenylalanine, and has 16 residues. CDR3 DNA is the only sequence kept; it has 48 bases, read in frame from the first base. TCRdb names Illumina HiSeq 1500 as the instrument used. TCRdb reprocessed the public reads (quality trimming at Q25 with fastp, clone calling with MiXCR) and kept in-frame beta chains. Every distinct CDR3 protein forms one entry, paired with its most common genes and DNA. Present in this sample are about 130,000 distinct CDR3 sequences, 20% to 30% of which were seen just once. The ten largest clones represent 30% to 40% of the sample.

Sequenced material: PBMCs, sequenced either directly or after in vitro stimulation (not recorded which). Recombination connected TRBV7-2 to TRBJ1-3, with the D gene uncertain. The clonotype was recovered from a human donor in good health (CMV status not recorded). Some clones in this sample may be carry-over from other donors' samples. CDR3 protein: CASSLAFDTSGNTIYF. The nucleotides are TGTGCCAGCAGCTTAGCGTTCGATACCTCTGGAAACACCATATATTTT. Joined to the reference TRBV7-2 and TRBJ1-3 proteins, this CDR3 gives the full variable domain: GAGVSQSPSNKVTEKGKDVELRCDPISGHTALYWYRQSLGQGLEFLIYFQGNSAPDKSGLPSDRFSAERTGGSVSTLTIQRTQQEDSAVYLCASSLAFDTSGNTIYFGEGSWLTVV.